This TCR beta chain came from a study of OX40 agonist ivuxolimab in advanced cancers. Clones were read by immunoSEQ multiplex PCR, and TCRdb kept only the in-frame ones, dropping some. The sample carries fewer than 40,000 clones, around 90% recorded once. Germline V CDR1 and CDR2: LNHNV, YYDKDF (reference sequence). This CDR3 is built from 15 residues. With 1 base clipped from V and 15 bases from J, the junction kept 11 bases outside the gene matches. The clonotype was recovered from an adult with an advanced solid tumor such as melanoma, head and neck, liver or kidney cancer. The sequences come from CD4+ or CD8+ T cells sorted from blood, collected in a trial of the OX40 agonist ivuxolimab. The chain employs TRBV15 and TRBJ2-1; 11 nucleotides agree with TRBD2. DNA for the CDR3: TGTGCCACCAGCAGAGCCTCAAGCATCACTAGCGGGAGGTTCTTC. Encoded protein: CATSRASSITSGRFF.